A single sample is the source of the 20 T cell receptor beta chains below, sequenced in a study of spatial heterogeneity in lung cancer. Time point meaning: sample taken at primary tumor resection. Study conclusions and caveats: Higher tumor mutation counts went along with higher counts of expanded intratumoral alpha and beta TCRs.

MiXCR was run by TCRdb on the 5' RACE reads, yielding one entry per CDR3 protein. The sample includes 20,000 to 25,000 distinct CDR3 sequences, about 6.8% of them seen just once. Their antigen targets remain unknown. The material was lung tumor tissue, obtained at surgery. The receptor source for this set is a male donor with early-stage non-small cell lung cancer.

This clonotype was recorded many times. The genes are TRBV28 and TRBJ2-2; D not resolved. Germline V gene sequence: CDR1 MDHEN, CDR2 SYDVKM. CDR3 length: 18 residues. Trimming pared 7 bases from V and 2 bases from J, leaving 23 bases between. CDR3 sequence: CASTPSREILINTGELFF. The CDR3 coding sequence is TGTGCCAGCACCCCCAGCAGAGAGATACTGATTAACACCGGGGAGCTGTTTTTT.

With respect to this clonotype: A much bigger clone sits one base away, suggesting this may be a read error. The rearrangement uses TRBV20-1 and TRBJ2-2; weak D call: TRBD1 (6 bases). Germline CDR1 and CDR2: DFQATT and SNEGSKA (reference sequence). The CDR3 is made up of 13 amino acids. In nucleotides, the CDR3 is TGCAGTGCTATGGGGGCGCAAATCGGGGAGCAGTTTTTT. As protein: CSAMGAQIGEQFF.

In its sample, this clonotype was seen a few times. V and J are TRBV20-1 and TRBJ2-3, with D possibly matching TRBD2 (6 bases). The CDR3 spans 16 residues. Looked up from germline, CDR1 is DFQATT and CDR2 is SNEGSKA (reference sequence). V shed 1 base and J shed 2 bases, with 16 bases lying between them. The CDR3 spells CSARGAVGLLTDTQYF. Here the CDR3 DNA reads TGCAGTGCTAGAGGGGCGGTGGGACTTCTCACAGATACGCAGTATTTT.

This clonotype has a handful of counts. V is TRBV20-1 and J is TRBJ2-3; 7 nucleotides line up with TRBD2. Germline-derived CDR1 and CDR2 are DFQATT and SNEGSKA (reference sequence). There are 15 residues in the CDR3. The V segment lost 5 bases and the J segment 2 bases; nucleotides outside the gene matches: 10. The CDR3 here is CSASLAALNTDTQYF. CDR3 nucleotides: TGCAGTGCTTCGCTAGCGGCCCTAAACACAGATACGCAGTATTTT.

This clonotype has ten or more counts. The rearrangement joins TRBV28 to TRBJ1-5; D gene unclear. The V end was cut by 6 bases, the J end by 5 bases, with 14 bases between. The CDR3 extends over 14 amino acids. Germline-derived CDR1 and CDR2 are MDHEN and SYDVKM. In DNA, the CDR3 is TGTGCCAGCAGCCCAAGTAGTTCAGATCAGCCCCAGCATTTT. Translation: CASSPSSSDQPQHF.

CDR3 bases: TGCGCCAGCAGCTCCCCCGGAGTGCAACGAGGAAACACTGAAGCTTTCTTT. Amino acids: CASSSPGVQRGNTEAFF. The chain is built from TRBV5-1 and TRBJ1-1; no definite D call. Trimming stripped 3 bases from V and 2 bases from J, with 20 bases between. The V gene's germline CDR1 is SGHRS and CDR2 YFSETQ. The CDR3 extends over 17 amino acids.

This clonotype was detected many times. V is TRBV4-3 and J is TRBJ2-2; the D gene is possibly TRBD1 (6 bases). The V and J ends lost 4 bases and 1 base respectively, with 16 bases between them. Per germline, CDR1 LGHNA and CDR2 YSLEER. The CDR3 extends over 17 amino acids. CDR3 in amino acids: CASSPRGTGRNTGELFF. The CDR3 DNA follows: TGCGCCAGCAGCCCCCGAGGAACAGGGAGGAACACCGGGGAGCTGTTTTTT.

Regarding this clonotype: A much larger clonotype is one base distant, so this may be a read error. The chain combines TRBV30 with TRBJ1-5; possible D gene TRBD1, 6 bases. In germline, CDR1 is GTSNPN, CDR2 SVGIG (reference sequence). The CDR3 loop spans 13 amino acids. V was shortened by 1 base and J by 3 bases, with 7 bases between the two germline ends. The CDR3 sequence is CAWSDRVNQPQHF. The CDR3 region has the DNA TGTGCCTGGAGTGACAGGGTCAATCAGCCCCAGCATTTT.

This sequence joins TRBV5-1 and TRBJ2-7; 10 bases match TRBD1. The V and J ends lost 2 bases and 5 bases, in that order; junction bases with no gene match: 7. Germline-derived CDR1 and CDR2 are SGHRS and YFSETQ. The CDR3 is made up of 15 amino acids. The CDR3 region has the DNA TGCGCCAGCAGCTTCTTCGGGACAGGGGTGAACGAGCAGTACTTC. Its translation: CASSFFGTGVNEQYF.

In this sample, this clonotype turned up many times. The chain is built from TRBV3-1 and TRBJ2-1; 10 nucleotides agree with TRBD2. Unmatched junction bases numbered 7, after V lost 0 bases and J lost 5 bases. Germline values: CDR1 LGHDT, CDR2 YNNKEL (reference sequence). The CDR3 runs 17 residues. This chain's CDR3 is CASSQDLASGGNNEQFF. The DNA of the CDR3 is TGTGCCAGCAGCCAAGATCTCGCTAGCGGGGGAAACAATGAGCAGTTCTTC.

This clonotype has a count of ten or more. DNA for the CDR3: TGTGCCAGCTCACCTGAGGGGTTAGGCGCTGGAAACACCATATATTTT. Protein sequence: CASSPEGLGAGNTIYF. This chain connects TRBV18 to TRBJ1-3; maybe TRBD1 (5 bases). Germline loops: CDR1 KGHSH, CDR2 LQKENI. With 3 bases removed from V and 2 bases from J, the gap between germline ends came to 14 bases. The CDR3 is 16 amino acids.

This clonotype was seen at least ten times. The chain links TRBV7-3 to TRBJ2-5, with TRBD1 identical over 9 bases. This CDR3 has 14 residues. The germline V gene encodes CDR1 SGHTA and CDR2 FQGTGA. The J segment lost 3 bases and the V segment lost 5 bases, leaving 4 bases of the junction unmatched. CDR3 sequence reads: CASSRTGDEETQYF. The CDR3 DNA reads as TGTGCCAGCAGCCGGACAGGGGATGAAGAGACCCAGTACTTC.

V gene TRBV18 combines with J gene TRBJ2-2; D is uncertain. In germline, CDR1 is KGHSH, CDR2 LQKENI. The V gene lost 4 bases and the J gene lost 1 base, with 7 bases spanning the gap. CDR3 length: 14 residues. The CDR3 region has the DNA TGTGCCAGCTCACTGGATTTGAACACCGGGGAGCTGTTTTTT. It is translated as CASSLDLNTGELFF.

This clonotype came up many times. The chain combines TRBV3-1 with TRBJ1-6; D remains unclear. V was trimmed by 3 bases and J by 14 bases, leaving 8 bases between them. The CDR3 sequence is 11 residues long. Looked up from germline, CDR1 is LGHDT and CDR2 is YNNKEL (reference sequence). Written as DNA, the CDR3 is TGTGCCAGCAGCCACGCCAGGTCCCTCCACTTT. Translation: CASSHARSLHF. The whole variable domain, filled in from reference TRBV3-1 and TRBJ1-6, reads DTAVSQTPKYLVTQMGNDKSIKCEQNLGHDTMYWYKQDSKKFLKIMFSYNNKELIINETVPNRFSPKSPDKAHLNLHINSLELGDSAVYFCASSHARSLHFGNGTRLTVT.

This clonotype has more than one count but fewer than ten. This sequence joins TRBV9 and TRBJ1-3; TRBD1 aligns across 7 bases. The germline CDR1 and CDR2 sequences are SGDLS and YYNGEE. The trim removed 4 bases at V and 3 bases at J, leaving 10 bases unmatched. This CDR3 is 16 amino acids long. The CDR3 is CASSTTGLDGGNTIYF. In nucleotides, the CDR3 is TGTGCCAGCAGCACGACAGGGTTGGACGGTGGAAACACCATATATTTT.

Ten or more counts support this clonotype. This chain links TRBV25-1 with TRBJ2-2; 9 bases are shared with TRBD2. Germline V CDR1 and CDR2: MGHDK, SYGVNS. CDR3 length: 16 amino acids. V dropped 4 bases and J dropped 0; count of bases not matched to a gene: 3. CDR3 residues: CASSARLAANTGELFF. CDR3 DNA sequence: TGTGCCAGCAGTGCCCGACTAGCGGCGAACACCGGGGAGCTGTTTTTT.

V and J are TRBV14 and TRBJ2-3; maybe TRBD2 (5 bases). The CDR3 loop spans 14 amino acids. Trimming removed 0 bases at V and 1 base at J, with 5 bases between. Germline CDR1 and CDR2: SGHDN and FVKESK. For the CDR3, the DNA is TGTGCCAGCAGCCAAGAGGGAGGCACAGATACGCAGTATTTT. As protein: CASSQEGGTDTQYF.

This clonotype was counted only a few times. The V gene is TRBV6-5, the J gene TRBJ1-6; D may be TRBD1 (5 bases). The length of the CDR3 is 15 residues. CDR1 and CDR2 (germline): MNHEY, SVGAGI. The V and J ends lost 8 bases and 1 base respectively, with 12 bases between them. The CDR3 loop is CASGFGASYNSPLHF. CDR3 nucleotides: TGTGCCAGCGGTTTTGGGGCTTCCTATAATTCACCCCTCCACTTT.

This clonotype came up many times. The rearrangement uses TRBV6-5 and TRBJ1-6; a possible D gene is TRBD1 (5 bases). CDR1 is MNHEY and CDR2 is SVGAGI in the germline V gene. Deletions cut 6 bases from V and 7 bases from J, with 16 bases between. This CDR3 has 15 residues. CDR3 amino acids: CASRRGGSENSPLHF. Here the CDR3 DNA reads TGTGCCAGCAGGCGGGGGGGATCGGAGAATTCACCCCTCCACTTT.

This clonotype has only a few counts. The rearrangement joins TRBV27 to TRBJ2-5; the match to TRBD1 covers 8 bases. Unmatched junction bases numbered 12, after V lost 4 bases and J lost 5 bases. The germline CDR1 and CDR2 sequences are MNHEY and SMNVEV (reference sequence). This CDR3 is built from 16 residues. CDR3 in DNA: TGTGCCAGCAGTTCATGGGCAGGGGGCCCTCGGGAGACCCAGTACTTC. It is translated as CASSSWAGGPRETQYF.